This T cell receptor beta chain is from a study of cytomegalovirus exposure and HLA in healthy donors. Overall study context: Among the 350 to 400 donors who were genotyped, roughly 76% fell in the genetic ancestry cluster that is associated with self-reported Caucasian donors.

V gave up 5 bases and J gave up 4 bases, with 17 bases separating them. The CDR3 runs 16 residues. Germline V gene sequence: CDR1 SEHNR, CDR2 FQNEAQ (reference sequence). Regarding this clone: Its specificity is not known.

All the people who gave samples were healthy bone marrow donors. Study-level findings and limits: As a later analysis revealed, the rate of TCR association differed by HLA locus, with DRB1 most and HLA-C fewest. Per a later analysis, HLA-associated TCR beta chains showed more clonal expansion than other, equally common TCR beta chains.

13 Jbeta primers and 60 Vbeta primers were used for the PCR. Profiled with immunoSEQ multiplex PCR; TCRdb holds only in-frame clones, not every one. The sample holds about 170,000 clones; approximately 78% are singletons and the top ten take around 2.3%. The sample taken for sequencing was PBMCs. The chain carries TRBV7-9 and TRBJ2-2; TRBD1 is a possible D gene (6 bases). This sequence originates from a human donor in good health. CDR3 protein: CASSPTRQDATGELFF. The CDR3 DNA follows: TGTGCCAGCAGCCCTACACGACAGGATGCCACCGGGGAGCTGTTTTTT.